These 19 T cell receptor beta chains were sequenced from one sample in a study of T cells in Graves' hyperthyroidism and ophthalmopathy. Researchers took RNA transcripts and amplified the TCR beta CDR3 regions from them. First-round RT-PCR of the TCR CDR3 relied on the HTBI primer set. Using its own MiXCR run on the multiplex PCR reads, TCRdb lists one record per CDR3 protein. The sample lists hundreds of thousands of distinct CDR3 sequences, less than 15% occurring once. Input material: blood. Receptors were obtained from a woman younger than 30 with Graves' hyperthyroidism.

V is TRBV7-8 and J is TRBJ2-1; weak D call: TRBD2 (7 bases). The DNA end lines up better with TRBJ2-7; the J call may be wrong. This CDR3 spans 17 amino acids. Germline V CDR1 and CDR2: SGHVS, FQNEAQ. The CDR3 nucleotides are TGTGCCAGCAGCTTCTTGTTCGGGGGGCGTTCCTACAACGAGCAGTACTTC. Its protein is CASSFLFGGRSYNEQYF.

The chain couples TRBV9 to TRBJ2-3; weak D call: TRBD2 (5 bases). In germline, CDR1 is SGDLS, CDR2 YYNGEE. V gave up 4 bases and J gave up 5 bases, with 20 bases separating them. The CDR3 contains 16 residues. CDR3 bases: TGTGCCAGCAGCCCCCGGTTGGCGGGCCCGAAAGATACGCAGTATTTT. Protein product: CASSPRLAGPKDTQYF.

This clonotype was seen more than once but under ten times. The rearrangement links TRBV2 to TRBJ1-4; D uncertain. V was clipped by 4 bases and J by 4 bases, with 10 bases between them. Germline V gene lookup returns CDR1 SNHLY and CDR2 FYNNEI. The CDR3 extends over 14 amino acids. The CDR3 DNA sequence: TGTGCCAGCAGTGGTTGGCAGATTAATGAAAAACTGTTTTTT. Amino acids: CASSGWQINEKLFF.

CDR3 residues: CASSFRDLGTEAFF. The CDR3 DNA is TGTGCCAGCAGCTTCCGGGACCTGGGGACTGAAGCTTTCTTT. The V call is TRBV6-1, the J call TRBJ1-1, with a tentative D call TRBD1 (5 bases). CDR3 length equals 14 residues. V was clipped by 6 bases and J by 5 bases, with 16 bases between them. Germline V gene sequence: CDR1 MNHNS, CDR2 SASEGT.

V and J are TRBV6-4 and TRBJ2-3; D not certain. The CDR3 is 15 residues long. Trimming pared 3 bases from V and 1 base from J, leaving 11 bases between. Germline CDR1 reads MRHNA; CDR2 reads SNTAGT. The CDR3 nucleotides are TGTGCCAGCAGTGAGCAGCTTGGGGGCACAGATACGCAGTATTTT. Translation: CASSEQLGGTDTQYF.

This clonotype has more than one count but fewer than ten. V gene TRBV11-2 combines with J gene TRBJ2-3; D gene uncertain. The CDR3 runs to 13 residues. In germline, CDR1 is SGHAT, CDR2 FQNNGV. Trimming pared 2 bases from V and 8 bases from J, leaving 11 bases between. The chain's CDR3 is CASSLRSAGTQYF. In nucleotides, the CDR3 is TGTGCCAGCAGCTTAAGGTCCGCAGGTACGCAGTATTTT.

This clonotype appeared many times. The V gene is TRBV30, the J gene TRBJ2-2; 8 positions agree with TRBD2. After removal of 3 bases from V and 3 bases from J, the junction contained 3 bases not matched to a gene. CDR1 and CDR2 (germline): GTSNPN, SVGIG (reference sequence). CDR3 length: 14 residues. The CDR3 spells CAWRTAGDTGELFF. CDR3 DNA sequence: TGTGCCTGGAGGACAGCGGGAGACACCGGGGAGCTGTTTTTT.

This clonotype was recorded at least ten times. The rearrangement uses TRBV18 and TRBJ1-5, with 8 bases lining up with TRBD1. Per the germline V gene, CDR1 is KGHSH and CDR2 is LQKENI. The J segment lost 3 bases and the V segment lost 5 bases, leaving 6 bases of the junction unmatched. CDR3 length: 15 amino acids. CDR3 protein: CASSSGTGLNQPQHF. The CDR3 DNA reads as TGTGCCAGCTCATCCGGGACAGGCCTCAATCAGCCCCAGCATTTT.

This clonotype was observed at least ten times. The chain has TRBV20-1 and TRBJ2-3; no clear D. This CDR3 contains 14 residues. The germline V and J ends were trimmed by 1 base and 5 bases, with 13 bases remaining between them. Germline loops: CDR1 DFQATT, CDR2 SNEGSKA (reference sequence). The CDR3 spells CSARVVTAGDTQYF. CDR3 in DNA: TGCAGTGCTAGAGTAGTTACTGCAGGAGATACGCAGTATTTT.

There are a few counts of this clonotype. The chain carries TRBV7-9 and TRBJ2-2, with TRBD1 matching over 8 bases. This CDR3 is built from 11 residues. Trimming took 3 bases from V and 15 from J; bases not matched to a gene: 3. From germline, CDR1 is SEHNR and CDR2 FQNEAQ (reference sequence). CDR3 loop: CASSFDRGVFF. CDR3 DNA sequence: TGTGCCAGCAGCTTCGACAGGGGAGTGTTTTTT. Complete variable domain (other parts from reference TRBV7-9 and TRBJ2-2): DTGVSQNPRHKITKRGQNVTFRCDPISEHNRLYWYRQTLGQGPEFLTYFQNEAQLEKSRLLSDRFSAERPKGSFSTLEIQRTEQGDSAMYLCASSFDRGVFFGEGSRLTVL.

The rearrangement uses TRBV7-8 and TRBJ2-4; 8 bases match TRBD2. In germline, CDR1 is SGHVS, CDR2 FQNEAQ. This CDR3 contains 19 residues. V lost 5 bases and J lost 0; bases outside the gene matches: 15. In nucleotides, the CDR3 is TGTGCCAGCAGCCCAGAAGCTAGCGGGCTCCTTTTAGCCAAAAACATTCAGTACTTC. This gives the protein CASSPEASGLLLAKNIQYF.

This clonotype was recorded many times. The chain combines TRBV7-9 with TRBJ1-1, with 7 bases fitting TRBD1. This CDR3 region has 14 residues. Trimming removed 5 bases from V and 1 base from J; junction bases left unmatched: 4. CDR1 and CDR2 (germline): SEHNR, FQNEAQ (reference sequence). The CDR3 DNA follows: TGTGCCAGCAGCCGACAGGGTACGAACACTGAAGCTTTCTTT. It codes for CASSRQGTNTEAFF.

The rearrangement uses TRBV5-5 and TRBJ1-1; the D gene is possibly TRBD1 (6 bases). V lost 4 bases, J lost 6 bases, and 19 bases lay in between. Germline V gives CDR1 SGHKS, CDR2 YYEKEE (reference sequence). CDR3 length equals 15 residues. DNA for the CDR3: TGTGCCAGCAGCCCGCTGGGGGCGGGTGCCCCTGAAGCTTTCTTT. Amino acid sequence: CASSPLGAGAPEAFF.

This clonotype has a count of ten or more. V gene TRBV12-3 or TRBV12-4 combines with J gene TRBJ2-3; 12 bases fit TRBD1. The CDR3 totals 21 residues. The V segment lost 1 base and the J segment 4 bases; nucleotides outside the gene matches: 18. Written as DNA, the CDR3 is TGTGCCAGCAGTTTAGGGGACAGGGGGCGACTAGCGGGCTTCTTCCCAGATACGCAGTATTTT. As protein: CASSLGDRGRLAGFFPDTQYF.

To note about this clonotype: As the CDR3 is not closed by the conserved phenylalanine or tryptophan, this likely results from a read error. J is TRBJ1-1 and V is TRBV7-2, with D unclear. Trimming removed 3 bases at V and 3 bases at J, with 2 bases between. Looked up from germline, CDR1 is SGHTA and CDR2 is FQGNSA. The CDR3 totals 11 residues. The CDR3 sequence is CASSFYTEAFS. The DNA for the CDR3 is TGTGCCAGCAGCTTCTACACTGAAGCTTTCTCT.

The chain uses TRBV7-2 and TRBJ2-1; no clear D gene. V dropped 1 base and J dropped 2 bases, with 9 bases sitting between them. Looked up from germline, CDR1 is SGHTA and CDR2 is FQGNSA. This CDR3 spans 15 amino acids. CDR3 sequence: CASSLDTRPYNEQFF. The CDR3 nucleotides read TGTGCCAGCAGCTTAGATACACGGCCCTACAATGAGCAGTTCTTC.

This clonotype was counted many times. The chain uses TRBV28 and TRBJ2-1; weak D call: TRBD1 (6 bases). The CDR3 covers 16 residues. Trimming took off 5 bases at V and 2 bases at J, with 16 bases between the two ends. CDR1 is MDHEN and CDR2 is SYDVKM in the germline V gene. The CDR3 protein is CASSQGGYSTYNEQFF. The CDR3 DNA follows: TGTGCCAGCAGTCAAGGGGGATATAGTACCTACAATGAGCAGTTCTTC. The full variable domain, rest sourced from reference TRBV28 and TRBJ2-1, is DVKVTQSSRYLVKRTGEKVFLECVQDMDHENMFWYRQDPGLGLRLIYFSYDVKMKEKGDIPEGYSVSREKKERFSLILESASTNQTSMYLCASSQGGYSTYNEQFFGPGTRLTVL.

The chain has TRBV11-1 and TRBJ1-3, with TRBD1 matching over 7 bases. Germline-derived CDR1 and CDR2 are SGHAT and FQDESV (reference sequence). V dropped 2 bases and J dropped 0; count of bases not matched to a gene: 7. The CDR3 sequence is 17 residues long. The CDR3 coding sequence is TGTGCCAGCAGCTTATACCGGACAGGCCTCTCTGGAAACACCATATATTTT. This translates into CASSLYRTGLSGNTIYF.

The gene calls are TRBV19 and TRBJ2-3, with a tentative D call TRBD1 (6 bases). This CDR3 contains 14 residues. Germline V gene lookup returns CDR1 LNHDA and CDR2 SQIVND (reference sequence). With 4 bases removed from V and 1 base from J, the gap between germline ends came to 9 bases. The CDR3 coding sequence is TGTGCCAGTAGTACCCGACAGGGCACAGATACGCAGTATTTT. Its protein product is CASSTRQGTDTQYF.